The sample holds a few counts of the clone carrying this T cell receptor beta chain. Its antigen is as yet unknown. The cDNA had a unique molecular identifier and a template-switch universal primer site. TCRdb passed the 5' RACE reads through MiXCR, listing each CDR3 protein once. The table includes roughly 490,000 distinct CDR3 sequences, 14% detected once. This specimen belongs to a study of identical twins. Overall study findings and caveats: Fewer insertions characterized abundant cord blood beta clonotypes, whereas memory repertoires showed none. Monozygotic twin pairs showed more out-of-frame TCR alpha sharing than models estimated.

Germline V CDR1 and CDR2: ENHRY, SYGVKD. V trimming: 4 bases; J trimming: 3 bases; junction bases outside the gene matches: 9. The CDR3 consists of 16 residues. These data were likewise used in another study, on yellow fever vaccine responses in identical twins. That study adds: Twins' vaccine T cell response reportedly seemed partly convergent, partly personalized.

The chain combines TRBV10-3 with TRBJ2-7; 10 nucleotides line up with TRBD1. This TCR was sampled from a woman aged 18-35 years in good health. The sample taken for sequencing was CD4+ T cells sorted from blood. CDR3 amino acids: CAISAGPGQGSYEQYF. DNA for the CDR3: TGTGCCATCAGTGCGGGTCCGGGACAGGGGAGCTACGAGCAGTACTTC.